Below are 26 T cell receptor beta chains sequenced from a single sample in a study of T cell responses to AZD1222 COVID-19 vaccine. Profiled with immunoSEQ multiplex PCR; TCRdb holds only in-frame clones, not every one. In the table there are 95,000 to 110,000 clones, 91% of which are singletons. The sequenced sample was peripheral blood, obtained on day 0 of AZD1222 vaccination. The receptor set was obtained from an adult in good health.

V is TRBV2 and J is TRBJ2-3, with 10 positions matching TRBD1. The CDR3 is made up of 14 amino acids. J was trimmed by 3 bases and V by 5 bases; bases with no gene match: 2. The germline CDR1 and CDR2 sequences are SNHLY and FYNNEI. This CDR3 is CASSRTGGTDTQYF. Written as DNA, the CDR3 is TGTGCCAGCAGTAGGACAGGGGGGACAGATACGCAGTATTTT.

The chain carries TRBV6-5 and TRBJ2-7; 7 bases agree with TRBD2. After removal of 4 bases from V and 3 bases from J, the junction contained 3 bases not matched to a gene. The CDR3 length is 13 residues. Germline CDR1 is MNHEY and CDR2 is SVGAGI. The CDR3 sequence is CASSSREGYEQYF. The DNA of the CDR3 is TGTGCCAGCAGTTCTAGGGAGGGCTACGAGCAGTACTTC.

The rearrangement joins TRBV10-3 to TRBJ1-2; D gene ambiguous. CDR3 length equals 12 residues. The V gene's germline CDR1 is ENHRY and CDR2 SYGVKD. The V gene lost 3 bases and the J gene lost 3 bases, with 5 bases spanning the gap. The CDR3 reads CAISDRDYGYTF. Written as DNA, the CDR3 is TGTGCCATCAGTGACCGGGACTATGGCTACACCTTC.

This chain links TRBV27 with TRBJ2-5; possibly TRBD1 for D (6 bases). In germline, CDR1 is MNHEY, CDR2 SMNVEV (reference sequence). CDR3 length: 13 amino acids. V lost 4 bases to trimming and J lost 5 bases, with 11 bases between them. The CDR3 coding sequence is TGTGCCAGCAGTTCCAGGGGATTGGAGACCCAGTACTTC. This translates into CASSSRGLETQYF.

The chain uses TRBV7-9 and TRBJ1-3; no clear D gene. Per germline, CDR1 SEHNR and CDR2 FQNEAQ (reference sequence). V was cut by 3 bases and J by 0 bases, with 18 bases left in between. The CDR3 totals 18 residues. CDR3 bases: TGTGCCAGCAGCTTTGAGCTGACTTCACGATCCTCTGGAAACACCATATATTTT. This codes for CASSFELTSRSSGNTIYF.

This clone was counted once. This sequence joins TRBV5-5 and TRBJ1-1, with a possible D match to TRBD1 (6 bases). Per germline, CDR1 SGHKS and CDR2 YYEKEE (reference sequence). The V gene lost 1 base and the J gene lost 4 bases, with 8 bases spanning the gap. The CDR3 totals 13 residues. The CDR3 spells CASSLPQGTEAFF. In nucleotides, the CDR3 is TGTGCCAGCAGCTTGCCACAGGGCACTGAAGCTTTCTTT.

The chain is built from TRBV7-2 and TRBJ1-2; perhaps TRBD1 as D (5 bases). CDR3 length equals 15 residues. Germline V gene data show CDR1 as SGHTA and CDR2 as FQGNSA. Trimming shortened V by 1 base and J by 1 base, and 10 bases separated the two germline ends. CDR3 protein: CASSLGGPLNYGYTF. The DNA for the CDR3 is TGTGCCAGCAGCTTAGGGGGACCGCTTAACTATGGCTACACCTTC.

The chain carries TRBV14 and TRBJ2-1; no firm D call. Germline CDR1 reads SGHDN; CDR2 reads FVKESK. V was shortened by 2 bases and J by 0 bases, with 14 bases between the two germline ends. CDR3 size: 17 residues. CDR3 residues: CASSQPGAGSSYNEQFF. For the CDR3, the DNA is TGTGCCAGCAGCCAACCCGGAGCAGGTAGCTCCTACAATGAGCAGTTCTTC.

CDR3 loop: CASSIGGWGNQPQHF. The CDR3 DNA is TGTGCCAGTAGTATCGGGGGTTGGGGGAATCAGCCCCAGCATTTT. The V and J genes are TRBV19 and TRBJ1-5, with D perhaps TRBD1 (5 bases). The CDR3 has 15 residues. In germline, CDR1 is LNHDA, CDR2 SQIVND (reference sequence). The V end was cut by 3 bases, the J end by 4 bases, with 13 bases between.

The gene calls are TRBV28 and TRBJ2-2; no clear D. CDR3 length: 13 residues. Germline values: CDR1 MDHEN, CDR2 SYDVKM. V dropped 5 bases and J dropped 2 bases, with 6 bases sitting between them. The CDR3 loop reads CASSLSNTGELFF. CDR3 sequence (DNA): TGTGCCAGCAGTCTGTCAAACACCGGGGAGCTGTTTTTT.

The rearrangement joins TRBV6-5 to TRBJ1-2; D is ambiguous. The CDR3 runs 13 residues. Germline V lookup: CDR1 MNHEY, CDR2 SVGAGI. V lost 6 bases and J 2 bases, leaving 10 bases between the germline ends. Here the CDR3 DNA reads TGTGCCAGCAGGCACAGAGAAAACTATGGCTACACCTTC. The encoded protein is CASRHRENYGYTF.

The rearrangement uses TRBV28 and TRBJ1-4; possible D gene TRBD1, 5 bases. V gave up 6 bases and J gave up 2 bases, with 16 bases separating them. CDR3 length: 16 residues. Germline loops: CDR1 MDHEN, CDR2 SYDVKM. The CDR3 sequence is CASSRFGASTNEKLFF. The DNA for the CDR3 is TGTGCCAGCAGCCGTTTCGGGGCATCGACTAATGAAAAACTGTTTTTT. Supplemented by reference TRBV28 and TRBJ1-4, the full variable domain reads DVKVTQSSRYLVKRTGEKVFLECVQDMDHENMFWYRQDPGLGLRLIYFSYDVKMKEKGDIPEGYSVSREKKERFSLILESASTNQTSMYLCASSRFGASTNEKLFFGSGTQLSVL.

This clone was counted a few times. The chain employs TRBV30 and TRBJ2-7; D ambiguous. CDR1 is GTSNPN and CDR2 is SVGIG in the germline V gene (reference sequence). This CDR3 region has 12 residues. The ends were cut back, 2 bases at V and 5 bases at J, with 10 bases in the middle. Here the CDR3 reads CAWSSATDEQYF. The DNA of the CDR3 is TGTGCCTGGAGTTCGGCCACCGACGAGCAGTACTTC.

This chain connects TRBV19 to TRBJ2-7, with D possibly TRBD2 on 5 matching bases. The CDR3 has 15 residues. Between the trimmed V and J ends, which lost 5 bases and 3 bases, there was a span of 17 bases. Germline CDR1 and CDR2: LNHDA and SQIVND (reference sequence). CDR3 in amino acids: CASSPRGLQRYEQYF. For the CDR3, the DNA is TGTGCCAGTAGTCCTCGCGGACTTCAGCGCTACGAGCAGTACTTC.

The V and J genes are TRBV5-1 and TRBJ2-7, with 8 nucleotides matching TRBD2. The germline V gene encodes CDR1 SGHRS and CDR2 YFSETQ. V was clipped by 0 bases and J by 0 bases; unmatched bases: 2. This CDR3 contains 15 residues. As DNA, the CDR3 is TGCGCCAGCAGCTTGGATAGCGGGACCTCCTACGAGCAGTACTTC. Translated: CASSLDSGTSYEQYF.

This clone was seen only once. The rearrangement links TRBV7-2 to TRBJ2-5; TRBD2 aligns across 10 bases. Germline loops: CDR1 SGHTA, CDR2 FQGNSA. The CDR3 contains 18 residues. Losses at the gene ends were 0 bases for V and 3 bases for J; bases not matched to a gene: 10. The CDR3 is CASSLAPGIAGGKETQYF. The CDR3 DNA reads TGTGCCAGCAGCTTAGCGCCAGGGATAGCGGGAGGTAAAGAGACCCAGTACTTC. Complete variable domain (other parts from reference TRBV7-2 and TRBJ2-5): GAGVSQSPSNKVTEKGKDVELRCDPISGHTALYWYRQSLGQGLEFLIYFQGNSAPDKSGLPSDRFSAERTGGSVSTLTIQRTQQEDSAVYLCASSLAPGIAGGKETQYFGPGTRLLVL.

The rearrangement links TRBV19 to TRBJ2-1; 12 nucleotides line up with TRBD2. The germline V gene has CDR1 LNHDA and CDR2 SQIVND (reference sequence). After removal of 4 bases from V and 7 bases from J, the junction contained 11 bases not matched to a gene. CDR3 length: 17 amino acids. CDR3 sequence (DNA): TGTGCCAGTAGTACCTTACCACTAGCGGGAGGAGTTAATGAGCAGTTCTTC. Translation gives CASSTLPLAGGVNEQFF. The whole variable domain, remainder taken from reference TRBV19 and TRBJ2-1, is DGGITQSPKYLFRKEGQNVTLSCEQNLNHDAMYWYRQDPGQGLRLIYYSQIVNDFQKGDIAEGYSVSREKKESFPLTVTSAQKNPTAFYLCASSTLPLAGGVNEQFFGPGTRLTVL.

V is TRBV27 and J is TRBJ1-2; TRBD1 might be the D (6 bases). The germline V gene encodes CDR1 MNHEY and CDR2 SMNVEV (reference sequence). CDR3 size: 13 residues. V dropped 6 bases and J dropped 8 bases, with 16 bases sitting between them. CDR3: CASSRQAQKGYTF. The CDR3 DNA is TGTGCCAGCAGCCGACAGGCTCAAAAAGGCTACACCTTC.

V and J are TRBV7-2 and TRBJ1-3, with 8 bases aligning to TRBD1. V shed 4 bases, J shed 6 bases, and the junction held 14 bases outside the gene matches. The CDR3 sequence is 17 residues long. Per the germline V gene, CDR1 is SGHTA and CDR2 is FQGNSA. CDR3 sequence (DNA): TGTGCCAGCAGCTATGGGATAGGGGACAGGAGTAAAAACACCATATATTTT. Translating it yields CASSYGIGDRSKNTIYF.

The chain links TRBV7-9 to TRBJ1-2; a weak D match, TRBD1 (6 bases). This CDR3 contains 12 residues. Looked up from germline, CDR1 is SEHNR and CDR2 is FQNEAQ (reference sequence). V lost 5 bases, J lost 13 bases, and 17 bases lay in between. CDR3 DNA sequence: TGTGCCAGCAGCGTACAGGGTTTTGGTCTCACCTTC. The encoded protein is CASSVQGFGLTF. Filled out from reference TRBV7-9 and TRBJ1-2, the complete variable domain reads DTGVSQNPRHKITKRGQNVTFRCDPISEHNRLYWYRQTLGQGPEFLTYFQNEAQLEKSRLLSDRFSAERPKGSFSTLEIQRTEQGDSAMYLCASSVQGFGLTFGSGTRLTVV.

The chain combines TRBV2 with TRBJ2-4; 8 bases match TRBD1. The CDR3 has 15 residues. The V segment lost 5 bases and the J segment 8 bases; nucleotides outside the gene matches: 11. Germline assignment: CDR1 SNHLY and CDR2 FYNNEI. The CDR3 reads CASSRGPGGKDIQYF. The CDR3 bases are TGTGCCAGCAGTAGGGGGCCAGGGGGCAAGGACATTCAGTACTTC. Supplemented by reference TRBV2 and TRBJ2-4, the full variable domain reads EPEVTQTPSHQVTQMGQEVILRCVPISNHLYFYWYRQILGQKVEFLVSFYNNEISEKSEIFDDQFSVERPDGSNFTLKIRSTKLEDSAMYFCASSRGPGGKDIQYFGAGTRLSVL.

This chain joins TRBV12-3 or TRBV12-4 and TRBJ1-6; D is uncertain. The CDR3 spans 13 residues. The V gene lost 5 bases and the J gene lost 9 bases, with 11 bases spanning the gap. The CDR3 bases are TGTGCCAGCAGTGCGGACCTGGGTTCACCCCTCCACTTT. Residues: CASSADLGSPLHF.

The chain carries TRBV27 and TRBJ2-7; D is possibly TRBD1 or TRBD2 (5 bases each). The V end was cut by 7 bases, the J end by 2 bases, with 15 bases between. This CDR3 contains 14 residues. Germline CDR1 is MNHEY and CDR2 is SMNVEV (reference sequence). The CDR3 DNA reads as TGTGCCAGCAATGACGAGGGGCCCACCTACGAGCAGTACTTC. The encoded protein is CASNDEGPTYEQYF.

The CDR3 nucleotides read TGTGCCAGCAGCTTAGAGGGACAGCAGGAGTACTTC. This codes for CASSLEGQQEYF. V gene TRBV7-2 combines with J gene TRBJ2-4; 7 bases fit TRBD1. This CDR3 contains 12 residues. The V and J ends lost 1 base and 14 bases, in that order; junction bases with no gene match: 5. CDR1 is SGHTA and CDR2 is FQGNSA in the germline V gene.

J is TRBJ1-5 and V is TRBV6-6, with D uncertain. CDR1 and CDR2 (germline): MNHNY, SVGAGI (reference sequence). The CDR3 is made up of 12 amino acids. V was pared by 2 bases and J by 3 bases, with 2 bases between. CDR3 in DNA: TGTGCCAGCAGTTACCTCAATCAGCCCCAGCATTTT. Translation gives CASSYLNQPQHF.

This clone was detected only a few times. The chain joins TRBV28 to TRBJ2-5; D might be TRBD2 (6 bases). The CDR3 extends over 14 amino acids. Germline V gene sequence: CDR1 MDHEN, CDR2 SYDVKM. Trimming removed 4 bases from V and 5 bases from J, with 14 bases in between. Here the CDR3 reads CASSSVGRGETQYF. The CDR3 DNA sequence: TGTGCCAGCAGTTCCGTCGGCCGGGGGGAGACCCAGTACTTC.